The 29 T cell receptor beta chains given below trace back to one sample, sequenced in a study of blood T cell repertoires in COVID-19. Repertoires were generated with immunoSEQ multiplex PCR, while TCRdb's copy carries only in-frame clones and drops some. The sample lists 200,000 to 300,000 clones, approximately 84% occurring once. The specimen was peripheral blood. The receptors come from a man between 50 and 59 years old with acute or convalescent COVID-19.

The chain has TRBV29-1 and TRBJ1-4, with D unresolved. Germline CDR1 SQVTM, CDR2 ANQGSEA. There are 12 residues in the CDR3. V lost 6 bases and J 10 bases, leaving 15 bases between the germline ends. CDR3 loop: CSVDASRGKLFF. Here the CDR3 DNA reads TGCAGCGTGGATGCCTCCCGCGGAAAACTGTTTTTT.

V usage is TRBV11-2 and J usage is TRBJ2-7, with TRBD1 matching 8 bases. The CDR3 has 17 amino acids. CDR1 is SGHAT and CDR2 is FQNNGV in the germline V gene. Trimming took 3 bases from V and 2 from J; bases not matched to a gene: 12. CDR3 residues: CASSFNWVGTGTYEQYF. Here the CDR3 DNA reads TGTGCCAGCAGCTTTAATTGGGTCGGGACAGGAACCTACGAGCAGTACTTC. Filled out from reference TRBV11-2 and TRBJ2-7, the complete variable domain reads EAGVAQSPRYKIIEKRQSVAFWCNPISGHATLYWYQQILGQGPKLLIQFQNNGVVDDSQLPKDRFSAERLKGVDSTLKIQPAKLEDSAVYLCASSFNWVGTGTYEQYFGPGTRLTVT.

The V and J genes are TRBV6-5 and TRBJ2-7; TRBD1 matches 7 bases. This CDR3 comprises 14 residues. V dropped 2 bases and J dropped 3; count of bases not matched to a gene: 4. Germline CDR1 reads MNHEY; CDR2 reads SVGAGI. The CDR3 loop reads CASSYEGQSYEQYF. The CDR3 bases are TGTGCCAGCAGTTACGAGGGACAGAGCTACGAGCAGTACTTC.

The chain combines TRBV11-3 with TRBJ1-3; 9 bases fit TRBD1. The CDR3 sequence is 14 residues long. The germline V gene has CDR1 SGHNT and CDR2 YENEEA. Germline trimming cut 3 bases from V and 4 bases from J; bases unmatched to any gene: 1. The CDR3 DNA is TGTGCCAGCAGCTTCGGGACAGGGGGAAACACCATATATTTT. Translated, it gives CASSFGTGGNTIYF.

This chain uses TRBV9 with TRBJ2-7; D unresolved. Germline loops: CDR1 SGDLS, CDR2 YYNGEE. This CDR3 is 14 amino acids long. Deletions cut 3 bases from V and 6 bases from J, with 16 bases between. The CDR3 DNA follows: TGTGCCAGCAGCGGAGCCGTGGAAGGCGGCGAGCAGTACTTC. This gives the protein CASSGAVEGGEQYF.

The chain combines TRBV19 with TRBJ2-7, with a weak D call TRBD2 (7 bases). CDR1 LNHDA and CDR2 SQIVND come from the germline V gene (reference sequence). The length of the CDR3 is 17 residues. The V end lost 5 bases, the J end lost 2 bases, and 22 bases lay between the germline ends. CDR3 nucleotides: TGTGCCAGTAGTTCCCGCCCCTCCGGGGGGCGTACCTACGAGCAGTACTTC. Protein: CASSSRPSGGRTYEQYF.

The sample holds one count of this clone. The rearrangement links TRBV2 to TRBJ2-3; 11 bases are a match to TRBD2. Germline V lookup: CDR1 SNHLY, CDR2 FYNNEI. V gave up 10 bases and J gave up 1 base; unmatched junction bases: 10. This CDR3 has 16 residues. CDR3 in amino acids: CATIVLAGDGTDTQYF. Written as DNA, the CDR3 is TGTGCCACAATTGTACTAGCGGGGGACGGCACAGATACGCAGTATTTT.

The chain recombines TRBV5-1 with TRBJ2-1; D uncertain. Germline CDR1 and CDR2: SGHRS and YFSETQ. The CDR3 covers 13 residues. With 0 bases removed from V and 7 bases from J, the gap between germline ends came to 8 bases. In nucleotides, the CDR3 is TGCGCCAGCAGCTTGGCCTTGGCAAATGAGCAGTTCTTC. It yields the protein CASSLALANEQFF.

V and J are TRBV19 and TRBJ2-2, with a tentative D call TRBD2 (6 bases). The CDR3 length is 14 residues. Germline CDR1 LNHDA, CDR2 SQIVND (reference sequence). Between the trimmed V and J ends, which lost 4 bases and 5 bases, there was a span of 11 bases. The CDR3 region is CASSSGVDTGELFF. DNA for the CDR3: TGTGCCAGTAGTAGCGGGGTGGATACCGGGGAGCTGTTTTTT.

The V gene is TRBV5-1, the J gene TRBJ2-7; unclear D gene. V gave up 3 bases and J gave up 1 base, with 11 bases separating them. The CDR3 consists of 14 residues. Germline V gives CDR1 SGHRS, CDR2 YFSETQ. This CDR3 is CASSSVSKSYEQYF. CDR3 nucleotide sequence: TGCGCCAGCAGCTCGGTTAGTAAATCCTACGAGCAGTACTTC. The whole variable domain, remainder taken from reference TRBV5-1 and TRBJ2-7, is KAGVTQTPRYLIKTRGQQVTLSCSPISGHRSVSWYQQTPGQGLQFLFEYFSETQRNKGNFPGRFSGRQFSNSRSEMNVSTLELGDSALYLCASSSVSKSYEQYFGPGTRLTVT.

This chain links TRBV10-1 with TRBJ2-3; 10 bases map to TRBD2. Germline V gene data show CDR1 as WNHNN and CDR2 as SYGVQD (reference sequence). CDR3 length: 17 amino acids. Trimming removed 2 bases from V and 1 base from J; junction bases left unmatched: 6. The CDR3 region is CASSEPTGTSGTDTQYF. The CDR3, as DNA: TGCGCCAGCAGTGAGCCTACCGGGACTAGCGGCACAGATACGCAGTATTTT.

The genes are TRBV18 and TRBJ2-5; 12 bases fit TRBD1. Trimming at V came to 3 bases and at J to 5 bases, leaving 13 bases not matched to a gene. The germline V gene encodes CDR1 KGHSH and CDR2 LQKENI. The CDR3 length is 18 residues. Here the CDR3 DNA reads TGTGCCAGCTCACCGGCTGGGACAGGGGGCGGGTACGACGAGACCCAGTACTTC. Its translation: CASSPAGTGGGYDETQYF.

This chain connects TRBV6-6 to TRBJ2-5; D may be TRBD2 (6 bases). CDR1 is MNHNY, CDR2 SVGAGI, per germline (reference sequence). V was trimmed by 6 bases and J by 7 bases, leaving 15 bases between them. The CDR3 runs 13 residues. CDR3 amino acids: CASSPRGGGTQYF. CDR3 DNA sequence: TGTGCCAGCAGCCCGCGGGGAGGAGGGACCCAGTACTTC.

V usage is TRBV27 and J usage is TRBJ2-7; D is unclear. V was shortened by 3 bases and J by 4 bases, with 13 bases between the two germline ends. The CDR3 runs to 14 residues. CDR1 MNHEY and CDR2 SMNVEV come from the germline V gene (reference sequence). CDR3 coding DNA: TGTGCCAGCAGTTTGGAGAGGTTCGGGTACGAGCAGTACTTC. Its translation is CASSLERFGYEQYF.

The chain employs TRBV16 and TRBJ2-7; D possibly corresponds to TRBD1 (5 bases). Germline V gene sequence: CDR1 KGHSY, CDR2 FQNENV. This CDR3 is built from 13 residues. V lost 2 bases and J lost 4, with 9 bases in between. Here the CDR3 reads CASSQQQAYEQYF. The DNA of the CDR3 is TGTGCCAGCAGCCAACAACAGGCATACGAGCAGTACTTC. The complete variable domain, with remaining parts taken from reference TRBV16 and TRBJ2-7, reads GEEVAQTPKHLVRGEGQKAKLYCAPIKGHSYVFWYQQVLKNEFKFLISFQNENVFDETGMPKERFSAKCLPNSPCSLEIQATKLEDSAVYFCASSQQQAYEQYFGPGTRLTVT.

This clone was counted a few times. The V gene is TRBV3-1 (or the pseudogene TRBV3-2), the J gene TRBJ2-7; TRBD2 aligns across 14 bases. Per germline, CDR1 LGHDT and CDR2 YNNKEL (reference sequence). The CDR3 consists of 18 residues. The V and J ends lost 7 bases and 4 bases, in that order; junction bases with no gene match: 15. The CDR3 region has the DNA TGTGCCAGCAATCAGGGGGGACTAGCGGGAGTTAGTGGTTACGAGCAGTACTTC. Amino acid sequence: CASNQGGLAGVSGYEQYF.

The chain combines TRBV24-1 with TRBJ2-4; D not resolved. The germline V gene has CDR1 KGHDR and CDR2 SFDVKD. This CDR3 contains 13 residues. Trimming removed 1 base from V and 5 bases from J, with 5 bases in between. The CDR3: CATSDFGENIQYF. For the CDR3, the DNA is TGTGCCACCAGTGATTTTGGAGAAAACATTCAGTACTTC.

This clone came up a few times. The J gene is TRBJ2-7, the V gene TRBV11-2, with D tentatively TRBD2 (6 bases). Germline lookup yields CDR1 SGHAT and CDR2 FQNNGV. Trimming removed 0 bases from V and 3 bases from J, with 9 bases in between. This CDR3 has 14 residues. The CDR3 sequence: CASSLDAGFYEQYF. CDR3 sequence (DNA): TGTGCCAGCAGCTTAGATGCGGGGTTCTACGAGCAGTACTTC. The full variable domain, in which reference TRBV11-2 and TRBJ2-7 provide the parts outside the CDR3, is EAGVAQSPRYKIIEKRQSVAFWCNPISGHATLYWYQQILGQGPKLLIQFQNNGVVDDSQLPKDRFSAERLKGVDSTLKIQPAKLEDSAVYLCASSLDAGFYEQYFGPGTRLTVT.

This chain links TRBV14 with TRBJ2-7, with D possibly TRBD1 on 5 matching bases. Per the germline V gene, CDR1 is SGHDN and CDR2 is FVKESK. This CDR3 contains 14 residues. V gave up 3 bases and J gave up 4 bases, with 13 bases separating them. The CDR3 region has the DNA TGTGCCAGCAGCCAGGTAGGGGTCCCGTACGAGCAGTACTTC. Its protein product is CASSQVGVPYEQYF.

V gene TRBV6-1 combines with J gene TRBJ2-6; 9 nucleotides line up with TRBD1. The germline gives CDR1 MNHNS, CDR2 SASEGT. The V gene end was trimmed by 4 bases and the J gene end by 1 base; junction bases not matched to a gene: 14. The CDR3 runs to 20 residues. The CDR3 sequence: CASSGKTWGQGGSGANVLTF. The CDR3 coding sequence is TGTGCCAGCAGTGGAAAGACCTGGGGACAGGGAGGTTCTGGGGCCAACGTCCTGACTTTC.

The chain has TRBV18 and TRBJ2-5; 7 nucleotides align to TRBD1. After removal of 3 bases from V and 5 bases from J, the junction contained 6 bases not matched to a gene. Germline CDR1 and CDR2: KGHSH and LQKENI. This CDR3 spans 14 amino acids. The CDR3 region has the DNA TGTGCCAGCTCACCTCCCGGGACAGATGAGACCCAGTACTTC. It specifies CASSPPGTDETQYF.

The rearrangement joins TRBV5-1 to TRBJ2-2; 7 bases agree with TRBD2. The CDR3 spans 14 residues. The V gene's germline CDR1 is SGHRS and CDR2 YFSETQ. V gave up 5 bases and J gave up 2 bases; unmatched junction bases: 3. CDR3 bases: TGCGCCAGCAGTCCTAGCGGTAACACCGGGGAGCTGTTTTTT. It specifies CASSPSGNTGELFF.

The chain joins TRBV12-3 or TRBV12-4 to TRBJ2-3; 7 positions match TRBD2. This CDR3 region has 13 residues. V trimming: 3 bases; J trimming: 4 bases; junction bases outside the gene matches: 1. This CDR3 reads CASSLAGADTQYF. The CDR3 DNA reads TGTGCCAGCAGTTTGGCGGGGGCAGATACGCAGTATTTT.

This chain joins TRBV27 and TRBJ1-1; D perhaps matches TRBD1 (6 bases). Germline CDR1 and CDR2: MNHEY and SMNVEV (reference sequence). The CDR3 sequence is 14 residues long. Trimming took off 4 bases at V and 0 bases at J, with 9 bases between the two ends. The CDR3 spells CASSSQGVNTEAFF. The CDR3 coding sequence is TGTGCCAGCAGTTCACAGGGAGTGAACACTGAAGCTTTCTTT.

The chain employs TRBV6-5 and TRBJ2-7, with 9 bases matching TRBD1. V trimming: 6 bases; J trimming: 3 bases; junction bases outside the gene matches: 6. This CDR3 has 14 residues. Germline CDR1 MNHEY, CDR2 SVGAGI. CDR3 protein: CASRGTGRLYEQYF. The CDR3, as DNA: TGTGCCAGCAGAGGGACAGGGCGACTCTACGAGCAGTACTTC.

This clone came up a few times. This chain connects TRBV5-5 to TRBJ1-1, with unresolved D. Germline lookup yields CDR1 SGHKS and CDR2 YYEKEE (reference sequence). There are 13 residues in the CDR3. The ends were cut back, 4 bases at V and 0 bases at J, with 7 bases in the middle. CDR3 DNA sequence: TGTGCCAGCAGCCGCGGTCTGAACACTGAAGCTTTCTTT. This codes for CASSRGLNTEAFF.

V gene TRBV6-5 combines with J gene TRBJ2-1, with TRBD1 identical over 10 bases. Germline V lookup: CDR1 MNHEY, CDR2 SVGAGI. V gave up 10 bases and J gave up 5 bases; unmatched junction bases: 8. CDR3 length: 14 residues. The CDR3 DNA reads TGTGCCACCCTGGACAGGGGGATACACAATGAGCAGTTCTTC. Its translation is CATLDRGIHNEQFF.

The J gene is TRBJ2-7, the V gene TRBV13, with TRBD2 identical over 11 bases. The germline CDR1 and CDR2 sequences are PRHDT and FYEKMQ (reference sequence). The V gene end was trimmed by 5 bases and the J gene end by 7 bases; junction bases not matched to a gene: 10. This CDR3 comprises 15 residues. The CDR3 spells CASSPRLAGSEEQYF. The CDR3 DNA sequence: TGTGCCAGCAGCCCTCGACTAGCGGGATCTGAAGAGCAGTACTTC. Full variable domain (rest looked up from reference TRBV13 and TRBJ2-7): AAGVIQSPRHLIKEKRETATLKCYPIPRHDTVYWYQQGPGQDPQFLISFYEKMQSDKGSIPDRFSAQQFSDYHSELNMSSLELGDSALYFCASSPRLAGSEEQYFGPGTRLTVT.

The CDR3 coding sequence is TGTGCCAGCAGTTCCAAGGGGCCTTTCTATGGCTACACCTTC. Its protein product is CASSSKGPFYGYTF. V and J are TRBV27 and TRBJ1-2; D may be TRBD1 (5 bases). CDR1 is MNHEY, CDR2 SMNVEV, per germline (reference sequence). This CDR3 comprises 14 residues. The V end was cut by 4 bases, the J end by 4 bases, with 13 bases between.